Sequencing of this T cell receptor beta chain was carried out in a study of cytomegalovirus exposure and HLA in healthy donors. V was cut by 1 base and J by 6 bases, with 6 bases left in between. This CDR3 region has 13 residues. Germline lookup yields CDR1 LNHNV and CDR2 YYDKDF (reference sequence). PCR was performed using 60 Vbeta and 13 Jbeta primers. Only in-frame clones appear in the TCRdb table, and some are missing; sequencing was by immunoSEQ multiplex PCR. The table includes approximately 79,000 clones, roughly 80% detected once. Sequenced sample: PBMCs. J is TRBJ1-4 and V is TRBV15; no definite D call. This clonotype originated in a boy under 18 in good health and CMV-seronegative. The CDR3 bases are TGTGCCACCAGCAGAGGAGTCGATGAAAAACTGTTTTTT. Amino acids: CATSRGVDEKLFF.